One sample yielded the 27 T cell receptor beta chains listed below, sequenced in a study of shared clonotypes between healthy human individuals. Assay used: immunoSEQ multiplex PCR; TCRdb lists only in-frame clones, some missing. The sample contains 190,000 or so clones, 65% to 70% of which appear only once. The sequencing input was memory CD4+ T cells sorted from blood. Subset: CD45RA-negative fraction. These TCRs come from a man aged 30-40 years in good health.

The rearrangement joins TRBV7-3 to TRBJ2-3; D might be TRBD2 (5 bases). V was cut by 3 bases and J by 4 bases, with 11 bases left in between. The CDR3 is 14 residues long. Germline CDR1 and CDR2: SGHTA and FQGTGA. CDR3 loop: CASSFGLAADTQYF. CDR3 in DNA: TGTGCCAGCAGCTTTGGTCTAGCTGCAGATACGCAGTATTTT.

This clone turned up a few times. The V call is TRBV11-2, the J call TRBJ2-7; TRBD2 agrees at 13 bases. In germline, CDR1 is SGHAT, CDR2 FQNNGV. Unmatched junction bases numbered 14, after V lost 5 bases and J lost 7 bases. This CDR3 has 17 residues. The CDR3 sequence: CASSKLSGLAGVGEQYF. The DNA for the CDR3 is TGTGCCAGCAGCAAACTATCCGGACTAGCGGGAGTCGGGGAGCAGTACTTC.

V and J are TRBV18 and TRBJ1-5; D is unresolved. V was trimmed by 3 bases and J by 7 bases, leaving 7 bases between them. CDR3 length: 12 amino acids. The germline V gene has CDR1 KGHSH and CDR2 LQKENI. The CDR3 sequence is CASSPGQQPQHF. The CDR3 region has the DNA TGTGCCAGCTCACCGGGCCAGCAGCCCCAGCATTTT.

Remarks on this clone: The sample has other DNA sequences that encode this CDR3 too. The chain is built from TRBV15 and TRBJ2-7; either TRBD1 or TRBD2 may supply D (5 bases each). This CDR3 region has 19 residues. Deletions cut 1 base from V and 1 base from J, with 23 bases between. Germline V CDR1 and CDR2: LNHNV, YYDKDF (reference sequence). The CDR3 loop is CATSRGLRVGGLKSYEQYF. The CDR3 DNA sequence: TGTGCCACCAGCAGAGGCCTAAGGGTTGGGGGTTTAAAGTCCTACGAGCAGTACTTC.

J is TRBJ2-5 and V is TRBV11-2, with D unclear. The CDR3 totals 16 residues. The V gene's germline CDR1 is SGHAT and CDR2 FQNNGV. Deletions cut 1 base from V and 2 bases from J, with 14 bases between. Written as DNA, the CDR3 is TGTGCCAGCAGCTTAGTTACCGGAGCACCTCAAGAGACCCAGTACTTC. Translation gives CASSLVTGAPQETQYF.

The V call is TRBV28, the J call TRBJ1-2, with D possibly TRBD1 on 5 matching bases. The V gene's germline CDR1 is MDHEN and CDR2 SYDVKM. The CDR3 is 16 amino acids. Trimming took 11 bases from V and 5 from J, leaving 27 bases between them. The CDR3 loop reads CAAAPAGSSVRYGYTF. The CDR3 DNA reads TGTGCCGCCGCGCCGGCAGGGTCTAGCGTGCGATATGGCTACACCTTC.

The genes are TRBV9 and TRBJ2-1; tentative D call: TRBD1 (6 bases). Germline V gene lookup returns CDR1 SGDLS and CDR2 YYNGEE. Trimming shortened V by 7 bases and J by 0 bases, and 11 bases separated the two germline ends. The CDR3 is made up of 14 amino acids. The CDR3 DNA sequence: TGTGCCAGCTCCCAGGACAGCTCCTACAATGAGCAGTTCTTC. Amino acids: CASSQDSSYNEQFF.

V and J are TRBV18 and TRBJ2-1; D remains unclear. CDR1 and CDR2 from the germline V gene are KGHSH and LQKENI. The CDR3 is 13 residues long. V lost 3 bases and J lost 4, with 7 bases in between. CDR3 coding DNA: TGTGCCAGCTCACCTGAAGAGTACAATGAGCAGTTCTTC. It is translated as CASSPEEYNEQFF.

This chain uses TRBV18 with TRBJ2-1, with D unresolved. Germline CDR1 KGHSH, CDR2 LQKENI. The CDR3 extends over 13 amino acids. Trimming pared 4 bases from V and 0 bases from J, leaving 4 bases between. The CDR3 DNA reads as TGTGCCAGCTCACGGGTCTCCTACAATGAGCAGTTCTTC. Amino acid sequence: CASSRVSYNEQFF.

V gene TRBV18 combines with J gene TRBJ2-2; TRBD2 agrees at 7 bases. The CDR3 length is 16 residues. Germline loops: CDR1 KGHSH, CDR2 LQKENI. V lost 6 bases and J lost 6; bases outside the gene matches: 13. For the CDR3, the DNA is TGTGCCAGCTCGCCTAACGTTCTGGGAGGGGCCGGGGAGCTGTTTTTT. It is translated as CASSPNVLGGAGELFF.

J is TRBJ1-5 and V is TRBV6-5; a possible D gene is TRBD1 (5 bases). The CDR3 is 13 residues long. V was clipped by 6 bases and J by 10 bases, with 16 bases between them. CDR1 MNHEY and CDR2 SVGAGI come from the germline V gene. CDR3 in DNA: TGTGCCAGCAGCAAACTTTCGGGGCAACCCCAGCATTTT. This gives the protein CASSKLSGQPQHF.

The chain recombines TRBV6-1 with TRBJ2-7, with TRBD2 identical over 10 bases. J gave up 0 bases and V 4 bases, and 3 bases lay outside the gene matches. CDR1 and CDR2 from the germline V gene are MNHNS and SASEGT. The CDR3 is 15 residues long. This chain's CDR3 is CASSGLAGDSYEQYF. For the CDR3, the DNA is TGTGCCAGCAGTGGTCTAGCGGGAGACTCCTACGAGCAGTACTTC.

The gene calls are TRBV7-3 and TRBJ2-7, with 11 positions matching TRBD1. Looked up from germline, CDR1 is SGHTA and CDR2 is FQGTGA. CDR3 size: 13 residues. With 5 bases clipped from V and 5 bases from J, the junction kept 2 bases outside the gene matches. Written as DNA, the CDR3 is TGTGCCAGCAGCATGGGACAGGGGGACGAGCAGTACTTC. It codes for CASSMGQGDEQYF. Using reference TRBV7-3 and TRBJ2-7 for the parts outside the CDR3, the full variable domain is GAGVSQTPSNKVTEKGKYVELRCDPISGHTALYWYRQSLGQGPEFLIYFQGTGAADDSGLPNDRFFAVRPEGSVSTLKIQRTERGDSAVYLCASSMGQGDEQYFGPGTRLTVT.

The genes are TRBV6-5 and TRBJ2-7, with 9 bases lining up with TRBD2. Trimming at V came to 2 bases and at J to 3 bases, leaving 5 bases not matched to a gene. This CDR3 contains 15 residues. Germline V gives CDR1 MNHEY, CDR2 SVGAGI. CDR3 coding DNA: TGTGCCAGCAGTTACGGTGCGGGAGGGCACTACGAGCAGTACTTC. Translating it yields CASSYGAGGHYEQYF.

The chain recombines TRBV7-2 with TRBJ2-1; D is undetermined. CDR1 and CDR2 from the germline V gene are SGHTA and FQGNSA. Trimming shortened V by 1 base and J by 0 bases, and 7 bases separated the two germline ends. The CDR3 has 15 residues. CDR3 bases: TGTGCCAGCAGCTTAGGGGCAACCTCCTACAATGAGCAGTTCTTC. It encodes CASSLGATSYNEQFF.

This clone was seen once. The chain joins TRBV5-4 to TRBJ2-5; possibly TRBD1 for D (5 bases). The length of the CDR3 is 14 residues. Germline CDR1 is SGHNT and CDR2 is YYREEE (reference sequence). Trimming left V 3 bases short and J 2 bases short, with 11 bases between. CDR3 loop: CASSSGMWQETQYF. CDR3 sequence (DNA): TGTGCCAGCAGCTCAGGGATGTGGCAAGAGACCCAGTACTTC.

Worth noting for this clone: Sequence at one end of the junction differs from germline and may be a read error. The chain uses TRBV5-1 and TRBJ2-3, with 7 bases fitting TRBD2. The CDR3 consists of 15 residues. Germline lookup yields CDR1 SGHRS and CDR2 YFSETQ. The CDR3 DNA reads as TGCGCCAGCAGCTTGGGGGGGGGAGGCAACGGGGATTCGGATTTT. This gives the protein CASSLGGGGNGDSDF.

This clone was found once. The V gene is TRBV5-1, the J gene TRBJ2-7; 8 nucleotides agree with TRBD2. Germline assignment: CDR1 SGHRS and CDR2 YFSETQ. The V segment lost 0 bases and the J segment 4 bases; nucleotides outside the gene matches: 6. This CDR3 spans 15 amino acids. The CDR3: CASSLAAGEGYEQYF. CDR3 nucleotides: TGCGCCAGCAGCTTGGCAGCGGGAGAGGGGTACGAGCAGTACTTC.

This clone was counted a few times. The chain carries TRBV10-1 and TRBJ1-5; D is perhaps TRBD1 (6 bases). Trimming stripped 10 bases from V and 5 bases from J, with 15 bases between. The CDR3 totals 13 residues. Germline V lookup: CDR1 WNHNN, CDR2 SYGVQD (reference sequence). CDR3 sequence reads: CAKSDRTDQPQHF. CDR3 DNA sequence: TGCGCCAAATCCGACAGGACCGATCAGCCCCAGCATTTT.

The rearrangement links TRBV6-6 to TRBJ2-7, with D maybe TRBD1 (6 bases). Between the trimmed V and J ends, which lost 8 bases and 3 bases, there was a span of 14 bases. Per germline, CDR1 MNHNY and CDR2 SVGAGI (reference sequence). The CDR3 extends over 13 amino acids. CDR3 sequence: CASGQTGSYEQYF. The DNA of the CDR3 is TGTGCCAGCGGTCAAACAGGGAGCTACGAGCAGTACTTC.

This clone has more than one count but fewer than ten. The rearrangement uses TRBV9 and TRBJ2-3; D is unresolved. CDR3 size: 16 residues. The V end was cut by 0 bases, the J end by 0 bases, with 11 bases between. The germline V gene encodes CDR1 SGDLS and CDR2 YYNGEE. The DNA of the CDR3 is TGTGCCAGCAGCGTAGCCGGTGGCGGTAGCACAGATACGCAGTATTTT. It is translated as CASSVAGGGSTDTQYF.

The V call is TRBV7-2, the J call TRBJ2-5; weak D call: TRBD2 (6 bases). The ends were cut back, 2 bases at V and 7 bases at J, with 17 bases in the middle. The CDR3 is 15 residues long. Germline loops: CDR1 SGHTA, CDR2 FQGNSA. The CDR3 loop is CASSLRGGAEGTQYF. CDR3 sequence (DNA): TGTGCCAGCAGCTTAAGGGGCGGGGCCGAGGGGACCCAGTACTTC.

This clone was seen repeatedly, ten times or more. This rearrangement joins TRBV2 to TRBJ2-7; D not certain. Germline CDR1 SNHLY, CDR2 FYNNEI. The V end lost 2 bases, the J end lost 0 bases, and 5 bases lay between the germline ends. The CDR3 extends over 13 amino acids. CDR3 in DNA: TGTGCCAGCAGTGAACGGGTCTCCTACGAGCAGTACTTC. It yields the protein CASSERVSYEQYF.

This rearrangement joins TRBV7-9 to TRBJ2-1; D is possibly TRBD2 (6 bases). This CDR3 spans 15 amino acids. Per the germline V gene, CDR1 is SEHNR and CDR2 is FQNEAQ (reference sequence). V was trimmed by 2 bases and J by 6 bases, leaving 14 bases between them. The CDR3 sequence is CASSLPPAGVNEQFF. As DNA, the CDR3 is TGTGCCAGCAGCTTACCGCCAGCGGGTGTCAATGAGCAGTTCTTC.

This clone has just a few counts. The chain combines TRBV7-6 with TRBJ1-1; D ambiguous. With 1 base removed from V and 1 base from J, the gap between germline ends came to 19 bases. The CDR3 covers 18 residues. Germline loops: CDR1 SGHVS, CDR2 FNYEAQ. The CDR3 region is CASSLEVGITDQNTEAFF. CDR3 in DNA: TGTGCCAGCAGCTTAGAGGTAGGGATCACAGACCAGAACACTGAAGCTTTCTTT. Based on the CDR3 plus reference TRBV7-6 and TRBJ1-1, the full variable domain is GAGVSQSPRYKVTKRGQDVALRCDPISGHVSLYWYRQALGQGPEFLTYFNYEAQQDKSGLPNDRFSAERPEGSISTLTIQRTEQRDSAMYRCASSLEVGITDQNTEAFFGQGTRLTVV.

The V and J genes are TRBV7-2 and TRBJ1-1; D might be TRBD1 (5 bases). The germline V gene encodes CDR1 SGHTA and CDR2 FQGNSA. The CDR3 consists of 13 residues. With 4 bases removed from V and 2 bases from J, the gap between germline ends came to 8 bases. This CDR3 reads CASSSTGNTEAFF. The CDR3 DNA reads TGTGCCAGCAGCTCAACAGGAAACACTGAAGCTTTCTTT.

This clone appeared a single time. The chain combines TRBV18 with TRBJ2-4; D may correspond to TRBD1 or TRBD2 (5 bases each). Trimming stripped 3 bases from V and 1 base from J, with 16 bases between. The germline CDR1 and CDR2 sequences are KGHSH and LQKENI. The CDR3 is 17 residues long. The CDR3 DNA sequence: TGTGCCAGCTCACCTTTACCCCAGGGAGCGGCCAAAAACATTCAGTACTTC. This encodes CASSPLPQGAAKNIQYF.